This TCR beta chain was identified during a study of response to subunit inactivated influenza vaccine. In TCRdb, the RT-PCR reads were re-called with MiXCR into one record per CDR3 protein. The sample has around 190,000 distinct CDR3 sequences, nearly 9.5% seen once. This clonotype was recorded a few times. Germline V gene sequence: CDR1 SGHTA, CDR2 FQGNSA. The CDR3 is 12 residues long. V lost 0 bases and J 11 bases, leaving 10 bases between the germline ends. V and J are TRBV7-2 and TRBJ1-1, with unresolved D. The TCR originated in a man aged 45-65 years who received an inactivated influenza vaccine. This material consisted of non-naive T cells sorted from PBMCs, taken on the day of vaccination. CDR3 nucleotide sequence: TGTGCCAGCAGCTTAGCGGGCACATTGGCTTTCTTT. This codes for CASSLAGTLAFF.